Given below is one TCR beta chain in context. No antigen is known for it. The sorted conventional CD4+ T cells were CD25-low and CD127-high, with genomic DNA sequenced. These data originate in a study of regulatory and conventional T cells in RAG deficiency. Study-wide results and caveats: Sorted Omenn CD25-high CD127-low cells may not be bona fide Tregs. Omenn syndrome and CID/AS patients had roughly 92-fold fewer unique Treg TCR beta sequences, versus around 10-fold elsewhere. Patient subsets had shorter CDR3s; Omenn Treg-Tconv overlap exceeded 75%.

V lost 3 bases and J 7 bases, leaving 9 bases between the germline ends. The germline V gene has CDR1 GTSNPN and CDR2 SVGIG (reference sequence). The CDR3 loop spans 12 amino acids. Using immunoSEQ multiplex PCR, the repertoire was profiled, and TCRdb retains in-frame clones only, with some absent. The data show almost 35,000 clones, with 76% seen just once and roughly 3.4% held by the top ten. These data were also reused for a study on regulatory T cells. That report adds: Primers: 52 TRBV forward and 13 TRBJ reverse. In patients, unique TRB V-J pairs were restricted and V/J usage skewed, especially in Tregs.

The TCR sequence derives from a human donor in good health. Material for sequencing was CD4+ effector T cells sorted from blood. This sequence joins TRBV30 and TRBJ1-4; no firm D call. Here the CDR3 DNA reads TGTGCCTGGAGCCTTCGAAGTGAAAAACTGTTTTTT. It encodes CAWSLRSEKLFF.